These 21 T cell receptor beta chains were all obtained from the same sample, sequenced in a study of cytomegalovirus exposure and HLA in healthy donors. Using immunoSEQ multiplex PCR, the repertoire was profiled, and TCRdb retains in-frame clones only, with some absent. The sample includes 220,000 or so clones, around 90% seen only once; the top ten take 2% to 2.5%. The sequenced material came from PBMCs. Source of these receptors: a young woman in good health and CMV-seropositive.

This clone was seen a single time. This rearrangement joins TRBV4-1 to TRBJ2-1, with 13 bases aligning to TRBD2. The J segment lost 8 bases and the V segment lost 1 base, leaving 5 bases of the junction unmatched. Germline-derived CDR1 and CDR2 are MGHRA and YSYEKL. The CDR3 extends over 16 amino acids. As DNA, the CDR3 is TGCGCCAGCAGCCAAGTCGGGACTAGCGGGACCGATGAGCAGTTCTTC. Translated: CASSQVGTSGTDEQFF.

This clone was seen a single time. CDR3 in amino acids: CASSRQGRQETQYF. The CDR3 nucleotides are TGTGCCAGCAGCCGACAGGGGCGGCAGGAGACCCAGTACTTC. This sequence joins TRBV27 and TRBJ2-5; TRBD1 agrees at 8 bases. Germline CDR1 reads MNHEY; CDR2 reads SMNVEV (reference sequence). The CDR3 is 14 residues long. The V gene end was trimmed by 6 bases and the J gene end by 5 bases; junction bases not matched to a gene: 8.

The V gene is TRBV5-1, the J gene TRBJ1-1; 8 bases line up with TRBD1. After removal of 4 bases from V and 10 bases from J, the junction contained 3 bases not matched to a gene. This CDR3 is 11 amino acids long. CDR1 is SGHRS and CDR2 is YFSETQ in the germline V gene. The CDR3 coding sequence is TGCGCCAGCAGCGGGGGGACAGGAGCTTTCTTT. Amino acids: CASSGGTGAFF.

The chain has TRBV19 and TRBJ1-1; TRBD1 matches at 12 bases. The germline CDR1 and CDR2 sequences are LNHDA and SQIVND (reference sequence). The CDR3 consists of 16 residues. The trim removed 6 bases at V and 5 bases at J, leaving 10 bases unmatched. CDR3 nucleotides: TGTGCCAGTAGCCACCCCGGGGACAGGGGGCGTACTGAAGCTTTCTTT. This codes for CASSHPGDRGRTEAFF.

The rearrangement uses TRBV6-1 and TRBJ2-7, with no clear D. From germline, CDR1 is MNHNS and CDR2 SASEGT. The CDR3 runs to 11 residues. The V gene lost 6 bases and the J gene lost 2 bases, with 5 bases spanning the gap. CDR3 sequence (DNA): TGTGCCAGCAGCCGGGCCTACGAGCAGTACTTC. Protein product: CASSRAYEQYF.

Worth noting for this clone: Other DNA sequences in this specimen translate into the identical CDR3. V is TRBV5-1 and J is TRBJ1-1, with 7 bases matching TRBD1. Trimming took 3 bases from V and 0 from J; bases not matched to a gene: 2. Germline V gene sequence: CDR1 SGHRS, CDR2 YFSETQ. There are 14 residues in the CDR3. The CDR3 here is CASSWDSLNTEAFF. The CDR3 DNA is TGCGCCAGCAGCTGGGACAGTTTGAACACTGAAGCTTTCTTT.

This clone was detected once. This chain connects TRBV30 to TRBJ2-1; D is possibly TRBD1 (5 bases). The V end was cut by 3 bases, the J end by 7 bases, with 16 bases between. The germline gives CDR1 GTSNPN, CDR2 SVGIG (reference sequence). CDR3 size: 14 residues. CDR3: CAWSQYRSWNEQFF. DNA for the CDR3: TGTGCCTGGAGCCAGTACAGGAGTTGGAATGAGCAGTTCTTC.

The chain links TRBV11-2 to TRBJ2-6; D is unclear. Germline V gene lookup returns CDR1 SGHAT and CDR2 FQNNGV. Trimming took 5 bases from V and 0 from J, leaving 11 bases between them. The CDR3 consists of 16 residues. For the CDR3, the DNA is TGTGCCAGCAGCCCCGCTACTCGCTCTGGGGCCAACGTCCTGACTTTC. Encoded protein: CASSPATRSGANVLTF.

The chain couples TRBV28 to TRBJ2-7, with 9 bases lining up with TRBD1. From germline, CDR1 is MDHEN and CDR2 SYDVKM. The CDR3 totals 16 residues. Trimming took 5 bases from V and 2 from J; bases not matched to a gene: 10. CDR3: CASSPHRDRVTYEQYF. In nucleotides, the CDR3 is TGTGCCAGCAGTCCACACCGGGACAGGGTGACCTACGAGCAGTACTTC.

This chain links TRBV30 with TRBJ2-1, with a possible D match to TRBD1 (6 bases). Germline V lookup: CDR1 GTSNPN, CDR2 SVGIG (reference sequence). CDR3 length: 14 amino acids. Trimming removed 4 bases at V and 7 bases at J, with 17 bases between. CDR3 bases: TGTGCCTGGAACTTTATCTCTACAGGGAATGAGCAGTTCTTC. This translates into CAWNFISTGNEQFF.

V usage is TRBV27 and J usage is TRBJ2-7, with no clear D. The V gene's germline CDR1 is MNHEY and CDR2 SMNVEV (reference sequence). Trimming took 6 bases from V and 4 from J, leaving 16 bases between them. This CDR3 contains 14 residues. The CDR3, as DNA: TGTGCCAGCAGCGCTACTAACCCCCCTTACGAGCAGTACTTC. As protein: CASSATNPPYEQYF.

This clone was detected only once. CDR3 in amino acids: CAWSLIGGATEAFF. The DNA for the CDR3 is TGTGCCTGGAGCCTGATAGGAGGGGCCACTGAAGCTTTCTTT. V usage is TRBV30 and J usage is TRBJ1-1, with TRBD1 as a possible D gene (5 bases). Trimming left V 3 bases short and J 4 bases short, with 15 bases between. The CDR3 is made up of 14 amino acids. Per the germline V gene, CDR1 is GTSNPN and CDR2 is SVGIG (reference sequence).

The rearrangement uses TRBV25-1 and TRBJ2-3; TRBD2 agrees at 9 bases. The trim removed 6 bases at V and 2 bases at J, leaving 6 bases unmatched. The germline CDR1 and CDR2 sequences are MGHDK and SYGVNS. This CDR3 has 15 residues. The CDR3 region is CASRQREAHTDTQYF. The CDR3 nucleotides read TGTGCCAGCAGACAGCGGGAGGCCCACACAGATACGCAGTATTTT.

This clone was observed a few times. The genes are TRBV5-1 and TRBJ2-3; 10 positions agree with TRBD2. CDR1 and CDR2 (germline): SGHRS, YFSETQ. This CDR3 comprises 17 residues. V lost 5 bases, J lost 3 bases, and 12 bases stayed unmatched. The CDR3: CASRLAPAGGGTDTQYF. The CDR3 DNA sequence: TGCGCCAGCAGACTGGCCCCAGCGGGAGGGGGAACAGATACGCAGTATTTT. The variable domain in full, with the rest retrieved from reference TRBV5-1 and TRBJ2-3, is KAGVTQTPRYLIKTRGQQVTLSCSPISGHRSVSWYQQTPGQGLQFLFEYFSETQRNKGNFPGRFSGRQFSNSRSEMNVSTLELGDSALYLCASRLAPAGGGTDTQYFGPGTRLTVL.

The chain has TRBV4-1 and TRBJ2-3, with 13 bases matching TRBD2. Per the germline V gene, CDR1 is MGHRA and CDR2 is YSYEKL. The CDR3 runs to 17 residues. Germline trimming cut 4 bases from V and 6 bases from J; bases unmatched to any gene: 10. CDR3 nucleotide sequence: TGCGCCAGCAGCCCCCTGACTAGCGGGAGGCCGTGGGATACGCAGTATTTT. Translated: CASSPLTSGRPWDTQYF.

There are a few counts of this clone. This chain joins TRBV7-9 and TRBJ2-7; the match to TRBD1 covers 9 bases. Germline V gene lookup returns CDR1 SEHNR and CDR2 FQNEAQ (reference sequence). V lost 2 bases to trimming and J lost 3 bases; unmatched junction nucleotides: 5. This CDR3 comprises 15 residues. This CDR3 reads CASSLQTTGGYEQYF. For the CDR3, the DNA is TGTGCCAGCAGCTTACAGACGACAGGGGGCTACGAGCAGTACTTC.

The rearrangement uses TRBV27 and TRBJ2-5, with TRBD2 matching over 10 bases. Per the germline V gene, CDR1 is MNHEY and CDR2 is SMNVEV (reference sequence). With 8 bases clipped from V and 5 bases from J, the junction kept 11 bases outside the gene matches. CDR3 length: 15 amino acids. CDR3 loop: CASCLAGVSRETQYF. The CDR3, as DNA: TGTGCCAGCTGCCTAGCGGGAGTGAGTCGGGAGACCCAGTACTTC.

This chain uses TRBV19 with TRBJ1-1; possible D gene TRBD1, 5 bases. The V end was cut by 11 bases, the J end by 3 bases, with 10 bases between. In germline, CDR1 is LNHDA, CDR2 SQIVND (reference sequence). The CDR3 loop spans 11 amino acids. CDR3 in DNA: TGTGCCGGGACTTCGTACACTGAAGCTTTCTTT. Its translation: CAGTSYTEAFF.

The V and J genes are TRBV10-1 and TRBJ2-4; possibly TRBD2 for D (5 bases). The V and J ends lost 4 bases and 8 bases respectively, with 9 bases between them. There are 12 residues in the CDR3. Germline CDR1 and CDR2: WNHNN and SYGVQD (reference sequence). DNA of the CDR3: TGCGCCAGCAGTGCTAGCAGCGACATTCAGTACTTC. Encoded protein: CASSASSDIQYF.

The CDR3 protein is CASSPEVAVLVREQYF. As DNA, the CDR3 is TGTGCCAGCTCACCAGAAGTGGCCGTCCTTGTCCGCGAGCAGTACTTC. This chain joins TRBV18 and TRBJ2-7; D not resolved. Germline loops: CDR1 KGHSH, CDR2 LQKENI. This CDR3 contains 16 residues. V shed 2 bases and J shed 6 bases, with 20 bases lying between them.

The V and J genes are TRBV7-3 and TRBJ2-1; TRBD1 aligns across 10 bases. The junction had 11 bases not matched to a gene; V was cut back by 5 bases and J by 7 bases. Germline CDR1 is SGHTA and CDR2 is FQGTGA. This CDR3 contains 16 residues. CDR3 sequence: CASSKTPGQGGNEQFF. The CDR3 DNA reads as TGTGCCAGCAGCAAGACCCCCGGACAGGGGGGGAATGAGCAGTTCTTC.